This TCR beta chain is from a study of Ad26.COV2.S vaccination and SARS-CoV-2 variants. Study overall: Donor was one of the participants in the Ad26.COV2.S arm of the COV1001 trial.

This clone appeared once. Assay: immunoSEQ multiplex PCR; the TCRdb copy retains only in-frame clones and omits some. The table shows 500,000 or so clones, with approximately 89% occurring only once. The treatment: 19 received Ad26.COV2.S at low or high dose, single or two shots; 5 received placebo; per-sample allocation not given. Samples came from day 63 after the first vaccine or placebo injection. In Boston, the donor was an adult between 18-55 years of age. This clonotype was obtained from a person between 18 and 60 years old who received the Ad26.COV2.S COVID-19 vaccine or a placebo. The sequenced sample was peripheral blood, obtained in a trial of Ad26.COV2.S vaccine versus placebo.

The DNA for the CDR3 is TGTGCCAGCTCACCAACAGGGGGGACCTACAATGAGCAGTTCTTC. It codes for CASSPTGGTYNEQFF. V and J are TRBV18 and TRBJ2-1; 8 positions agree with TRBD1. The CDR3 spans 15 residues. V trimming: 2 bases; J trimming: 2 bases; junction bases outside the gene matches: 2. Germline CDR1 and CDR2: KGHSH and LQKENI.